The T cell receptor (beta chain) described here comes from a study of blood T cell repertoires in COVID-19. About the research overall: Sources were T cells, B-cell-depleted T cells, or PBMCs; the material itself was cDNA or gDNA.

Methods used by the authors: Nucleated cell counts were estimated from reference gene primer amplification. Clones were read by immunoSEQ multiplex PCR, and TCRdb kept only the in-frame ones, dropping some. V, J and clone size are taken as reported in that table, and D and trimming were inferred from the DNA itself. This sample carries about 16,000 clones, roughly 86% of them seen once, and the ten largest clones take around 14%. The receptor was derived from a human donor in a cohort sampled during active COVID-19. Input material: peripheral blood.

The CDR3 here is CASRKTGQETQYF. The DNA of the CDR3 is TGTGCCAGCAGAAAGACAGGGCAAGAGACCCAGTACTTC. The chain joins TRBV28 to TRBJ2-5; 7 bases are shared with TRBD1. Germline V gene data show CDR1 as MDHEN and CDR2 as SYDVKM. The CDR3 length is 13 residues. Trimming at V came to 6 bases and at J to 2 bases, leaving 3 bases not matched to a gene. The variable domain in full, completed from reference TRBV28 and TRBJ2-5, reads DVKVTQSSRYLVKRTGEKVFLECVQDMDHENMFWYRQDPGLGLRLIYFSYDVKMKEKGDIPEGYSVSREKKERFSLILESASTNQTSMYLCASRKTGQETQYFGPGTRLLVL.